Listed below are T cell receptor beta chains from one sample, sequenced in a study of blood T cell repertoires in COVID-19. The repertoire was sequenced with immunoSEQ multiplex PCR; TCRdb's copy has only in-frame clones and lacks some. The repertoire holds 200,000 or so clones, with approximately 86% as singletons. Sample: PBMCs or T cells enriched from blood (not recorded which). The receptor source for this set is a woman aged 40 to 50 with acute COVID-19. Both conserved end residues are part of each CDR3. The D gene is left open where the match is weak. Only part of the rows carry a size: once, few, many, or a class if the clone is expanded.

CDR3 protein: CASSDPGTSTYEQYF
CDR3 DNA: TGTGCCAGCAGTGATCCCGGGACTAGCACCTACGAGCAGTACTTC
J gene: TRBJ2-7
V gene: TRBV6-1
D gene: TRBD2
clone size: NA

CDR3 protein: CASSTSGSTDTQYF
CDR3 DNA: TGTGCCAGCAGCACTAGCGGGAGCACAGATACGCAGTATTTT
J gene: TRBJ2-3
V gene: TRBV7-2
D gene: TRBD2
clone size: NA

CDR3 protein: CASSALAGVSNEQFF
CDR3 DNA: TGTGCCAGCAGCGCACTAGCGGGAGTGAGCAATGAGCAGTTCTTC
J gene: TRBJ2-1
V gene: TRBV9
D gene: TRBD2
clone size: NA

CDR3 protein: CASSSTWTSPAFGQYF
CDR3 DNA: TGTGCCAGCAGCTCCACCTGGACTAGTCCCGCATTCGGGCAGTACTTC
J gene: TRBJ2-7
V gene: TRBV7-9
D gene: TRBD2
clone size: NA

CDR3 protein: CASSPSEDYEQYF
CDR3 DNA: TGTGCCAGCAGCCCCAGTGAAGACTACGAGCAGTACTTC
J gene: TRBJ2-7
V gene: TRBV6-2/TRBV6-3
D gene: NA
clone size: NA

CDR3 protein: CASSPRWAGVQPQHF
CDR3 DNA: TGTGCCAGCAGCCCCCGGTGGGCAGGGGTCCAGCCCCAGCATTTT
J gene: TRBJ1-5
V gene: TRBV7-2
D gene: NA
clone size: NA

CDR3 protein: CASSYSIGGTSFTGELFF
CDR3 DNA: TGTGCCAGCAGTTACTCGATAGGCGGGACTAGTTTTACCGGGGAGCTGTTTTTT
J gene: TRBJ2-2
V gene: TRBV6-2/TRBV6-3
D gene: TRBD2
clone size: NA

CDR3 protein: CATLDRSTYEQYF
CDR3 DNA: TGTGCCACCCTCGACAGGAGCACCTACGAGCAGTACTTC
J gene: TRBJ2-7
V gene: TRBV6-5
D gene: NA
clone size: NA

CDR3 protein: CASSLSESLAKNIQYF
CDR3 DNA: TGTGCCAGCAGTTTGAGTGAGTCATTAGCCAAAAACATTCAGTACTTC
J gene: TRBJ2-4
V gene: TRBV6-2/TRBV6-3
D gene: NA
clone size: NA

CDR3 protein: CASSILTSGSAHTDTQYF
CDR3 DNA: TGTGCCAGTAGTATCCTGACTAGCGGGAGCGCTCACACAGATACGCAGTATTTT
J gene: TRBJ2-3
V gene: TRBV19
D gene: TRBD2
clone size: NA

CDR3 protein: CASRTRGRNTEAFF
CDR3 DNA: TGTGCCAGCAGGACCAGGGGGAGAAACACTGAAGCTTTCTTT
J gene: TRBJ1-1
V gene: TRBV27
D gene: TRBD1
clone size: NA

CDR3 protein: CASSTGLAGGTDTQYF
CDR3 DNA: TGTGCCAGTAGTACAGGACTAGCGGGAGGCACAGATACGCAGTATTTT
J gene: TRBJ2-3
V gene: TRBV19
D gene: TRBD2
clone size: NA

CDR3 protein: CAPRGQSLIEQYF
CDR3 DNA: TGTGCCCCTCGGGGACAGAGCCTTATAGAGCAGTACTTC
J gene: TRBJ2-7
V gene: TRBV24-1
D gene: TRBD1
clone size: NA

CDR3 protein: CASSLEGVDGAPSQETQYF
CDR3 DNA: TGCGCCAGCAGCTTGGAGGGGGTCGATGGGGCACCGTCCCAAGAGACCCAGTACTTC
J gene: TRBJ2-5
V gene: TRBV5-1
D gene: NA
clone size: NA

CDR3 protein: CAWSGQGAGELFF
CDR3 DNA: TGTGCCTGGAGTGGACAGGGGGCCGGGGAGCTGTTTTTT
J gene: TRBJ2-2
V gene: TRBV30
D gene: TRBD1
clone size: NA

CDR3 protein: CASQGAGGNTIYF
CDR3 DNA: TGTGCCAGCCAGGGGGCTGGTGGAAACACCATATATTTT
J gene: TRBJ1-3
V gene: TRBV18
D gene: TRBD1
clone size: NA

CDR3 protein: CASKTRDRGWGSPLHF
CDR3 DNA: TGTGCCAGCAAAACCCGGGACAGGGGGTGGGGATCACCCCTCCACTTT
J gene: TRBJ1-6
V gene: TRBV28
D gene: TRBD1
clone size: NA

CDR3 protein: CSGRGRPGELFF
CDR3 DNA: TGCAGCGGTAGAGGGAGGCCCGGGGAGCTGTTTTTT
J gene: TRBJ2-2
V gene: TRBV29-1
D gene: NA
clone size: NA

CDR3 protein: CASSPYKRRVRGTEAFF
CDR3 DNA: TGTGCCAGCAGCCCTTACAAACGACGGGTGCGGGGCACTGAAGCTTTCTTT
J gene: TRBJ1-1
V gene: TRBV7-3
D gene: NA
clone size: NA

CDR3 protein: CASSLSHFWTSGLYNEQFF
CDR3 DNA: TGTGCCAGCAGTTTATCCCACTTCTGGACTAGCGGATTATACAATGAGCAGTTCTTC
J gene: TRBJ2-1
V gene: TRBV28
D gene: TRBD2
clone size: NA

CDR3 protein: CASSIAGLAASYEQYF
CDR3 DNA: TGTGCCAGTAGTATAGCAGGGCTAGCGGCCTCCTACGAGCAGTACTTC
J gene: TRBJ2-7
V gene: TRBV19
D gene: TRBD2
clone size: NA

CDR3 protein: CASGASGTEAFF
CDR3 DNA: TGTGCCAGTGGCGCCTCGGGCACTGAAGCTTTCTTT
J gene: TRBJ1-1
V gene: TRBV19
D gene: NA
clone size: NA

CDR3 protein: CASSQEPRFTGRSGYTF
CDR3 DNA: TGCGCCAGCAGCCAAGAGCCTAGATTTACAGGGCGGAGTGGCTACACCTTC
J gene: TRBJ1-2
V gene: TRBV4-1
D gene: NA
clone size: NA

CDR3 protein: CASSLQGLPYNEQFF
CDR3 DNA: TGTGCCAGCAGTTTACAGGGGTTACCCTACAATGAGCAGTTCTTC
J gene: TRBJ2-1
V gene: TRBV2
D gene: TRBD1
clone size: NA

CDR3 protein: CAIGEGVDTQYF
CDR3 DNA: TGTGCCATCGGAGAGGGTGTCGATACGCAGTATTTT
J gene: TRBJ2-3
V gene: TRBV10-3
D gene: NA
clone size: NA

CDR3 protein: CATRLAGDEQYF
CDR3 DNA: TGTGCCACCCGACTAGCGGGAGACGAGCAGTACTTC
J gene: TRBJ2-7
V gene: TRBV10-3
D gene: TRBD2
clone size: few

CDR3 protein: CASSTGRVRALAEAFF
CDR3 DNA: TGTGCCAGCAGCACCGGGCGGGTCCGGGCCCTGGCTGAAGCTTTCTTT
J gene: TRBJ1-1
V gene: TRBV11-3
D gene: NA
clone size: NA

CDR3 protein: CASSPLAGLSTDTQYF
CDR3 DNA: TGTGCCAGCAGCCCACTAGCGGGGCTTAGCACAGATACGCAGTATTTT
J gene: TRBJ2-3
V gene: TRBV2
D gene: TRBD2
clone size: NA

CDR3 protein: CASSPLTSGSRNEQFF
CDR3 DNA: TGTGCCAGCAGTCCTTTGACTAGCGGGAGTAGGAATGAGCAGTTCTTC
J gene: TRBJ2-1
V gene: TRBV2
D gene: TRBD2
clone size: NA

CDR3 protein: CASSASGGGADTQYF
CDR3 DNA: TGTGCCAGCAGCGCTAGCGGCGGGGGGGCAGATACGCAGTATTTT
J gene: TRBJ2-3
V gene: TRBV2
D gene: TRBD2
clone size: NA

CDR3 protein: CASSLGFKTGIGANVLTF
CDR3 DNA: TGTGCCAGCAGTCTCGGCTTCAAAACAGGGATTGGGGCCAACGTCCTGACTTTC
J gene: TRBJ2-6
V gene: TRBV27
D gene: NA
clone size: NA

CDR3 protein: CASRLNRAGELFF
CDR3 DNA: TGTGCCAGCAGGCTCAACAGGGCCGGGGAGCTGTTTTTT
J gene: TRBJ2-2
V gene: TRBV7-3
D gene: NA
clone size: NA

CDR3 protein: CSASFGDTQYF
CDR3 DNA: TGCAGTGCTAGCTTCGGAGATACGCAGTATTTT
J gene: TRBJ2-3
V gene: TRBV20-1
D gene: NA
clone size: NA

CDR3 protein: CATRQGDGNQPQHF
CDR3 DNA: TGTGCCACTAGACAGGGGGATGGCAATCAGCCCCAGCATTTT
J gene: TRBJ1-5
V gene: TRBV24-1
D gene: TRBD1
clone size: NA

CDR3 protein: CASSRRGQPSPLHF
CDR3 DNA: TGTGCCAGCAGCCGCCGGGGACAGCCTTCACCCCTCCACTTT
J gene: TRBJ1-6
V gene: TRBV5-6
D gene: TRBD1
clone size: NA

CDR3 protein: CASNRYRSEAFF
CDR3 DNA: TGTGCCAGCAATCGATACAGGTCTGAAGCTTTCTTT
J gene: TRBJ1-1
V gene: TRBV28
D gene: NA
clone size: NA

CDR3 protein: CASSQDPGQITDTQYF
CDR3 DNA: TGTGCCAGCAGCCAAGATCCCGGACAAATCACAGATACGCAGTATTTT
J gene: TRBJ2-3
V gene: TRBV3-1/TRBV3-2
D gene: NA
clone size: NA

CDR3 protein: CASSLGVTGELFF
CDR3 DNA: TGTGCCAGCAGTCTGGGAGTCACCGGGGAGCTGTTTTTT
J gene: TRBJ2-2
V gene: TRBV12-3/TRBV12-4
D gene: NA
clone size: NA

CDR3 protein: CASSYLSSGNTIYF
CDR3 DNA: TGTGCCAGCAGTTACCTATCCTCTGGAAACACCATATATTTT
J gene: TRBJ1-3
V gene: TRBV6-5
D gene: NA
clone size: NA

CDR3 protein: CASSQGLAGSETQYF
CDR3 DNA: TGTGCCAGCAGCCAAGGACTAGCGGGATCGGAGACCCAGTACTTC
J gene: TRBJ2-5
V gene: TRBV7-2
D gene: TRBD2
clone size: NA

CDR3 protein: CASSQGQIYTEAFF
CDR3 DNA: TGCGCCAGCAGCCAAGGACAGATCTACACTGAAGCTTTCTTT
J gene: TRBJ1-1
V gene: TRBV4-1
D gene: NA
clone size: NA

CDR3 protein: CASSYRPGLAAYEQYF
CDR3 DNA: TGTGCCAGCAGCTACCGACCGGGACTAGCGGCCTACGAGCAGTACTTC
J gene: TRBJ2-7
V gene: TRBV7-6
D gene: TRBD2
clone size: NA

CDR3 protein: CASTTYVNTEAFF
CDR3 DNA: TGTGCCAGCACCACCTATGTGAACACTGAAGCTTTCTTT
J gene: TRBJ1-1
V gene: TRBV7-2
D gene: NA
clone size: NA

CDR3 protein: CASSYSMGTSGTYEQYF
CDR3 DNA: TGTGCCAGCAGTTACTCGATGGGGACTAGCGGAACCTACGAGCAGTACTTC
J gene: TRBJ2-7
V gene: TRBV6-2/TRBV6-3
D gene: TRBD2
clone size: once

CDR3 protein: CAISPRDRGKYEQYF
CDR3 DNA: TGTGCCATCAGCCCACGGGACAGGGGGAAGTACGAGCAGTACTTC
J gene: TRBJ2-7
V gene: TRBV10-3
D gene: TRBD1
clone size: NA

CDR3 protein: CASSLPGTFYPGELFF
CDR3 DNA: TGTGCCAGCAGCTTACCCGGGACATTCTATCCCGGGGAGCTGTTTTTT
J gene: TRBJ2-2
V gene: TRBV7-2
D gene: NA
clone size: NA

CDR3 protein: CASSLTRNSPLHF
CDR3 DNA: TGTGCCAGCAGCTTAACCAGAAATTCACCCCTCCACTTT
J gene: TRBJ1-6
V gene: TRBV7-3
D gene: NA
clone size: NA

CDR3 protein: CASSKEAGVFSNQPQHF
CDR3 DNA: TGTGCCAGCAGCAAAGAGGCGGGAGTTTTTAGCAATCAGCCCCAGCATTTT
J gene: TRBJ1-5
V gene: TRBV21-1
D gene: NA
clone size: NA

CDR3 protein: CASRGMWTGDSYNSPLHF
CDR3 DNA: TGTGCCAGCAGGGGGATGTGGACAGGGGATTCCTATAATTCACCCCTCCACTTT
J gene: TRBJ1-6
V gene: TRBV27
D gene: TRBD1
clone size: NA

CDR3 protein: CASSIRGTSGRLSYNEQFF
CDR3 DNA: TGTGCCAGTAGTATTAGAGGGACTAGCGGGAGGCTCTCCTACAATGAGCAGTTCTTC
J gene: TRBJ2-1
V gene: TRBV19
D gene: TRBD2
clone size: once

CDR3 protein: CASSGGRADTDTQYF
CDR3 DNA: TGTGCCAGCAGCGGAGGGAGGGCTGACACAGATACGCAGTATTTT
J gene: TRBJ2-3
V gene: TRBV7-9
D gene: TRBD2
clone size: NA

CDR3 protein: CASTQSRNYEQYF
CDR3 DNA: TGTGCCAGCACCCAAAGCCGAAACTACGAGCAGTACTTC
J gene: TRBJ2-7
V gene: TRBV6-5
D gene: NA
clone size: many

CDR3 protein: CASTRQGNSPLHF
CDR3 DNA: TGTGCCAGCACCCGACAGGGCAATTCACCCCTCCACTTT
J gene: TRBJ1-6
V gene: TRBV2
D gene: TRBD1
clone size: few

CDR3 protein: CASSVDSGFNSPLHF
CDR3 DNA: TGTGCCAGCAGCGTAGACAGCGGATTTAATTCACCCCTCCACTTT
J gene: TRBJ1-6
V gene: TRBV9
D gene: NA
clone size: NA

CDR3 protein: CASSLGYSNTEAFF
CDR3 DNA: TGTGCCAGCAGCTTAGGGTACTCGAACACTGAAGCTTTCTTT
J gene: TRBJ1-1
V gene: TRBV11-2
D gene: NA
clone size: few

CDR3 protein: CASSLSAGDPYEQYF
CDR3 DNA: TGTGCCAGCAGCTTGTCCGCAGGTGACCCCTACGAGCAGTACTTC
J gene: TRBJ2-7
V gene: TRBV7-2
D gene: NA
clone size: NA

CDR3 protein: CASSSRQGPSNSPLHF
CDR3 DNA: TGTGCCAGCAGCTCCCGTCAGGGGCCTAGCAATTCACCCCTCCACTTT
J gene: TRBJ1-6
V gene: TRBV7-9
D gene: NA
clone size: once

CDR3 protein: CASSQSGLFTYEQYF
CDR3 DNA: TGCGCCAGCAGCCAATCGGGACTATTCACCTACGAGCAGTACTTC
J gene: TRBJ2-7
V gene: TRBV4-1
D gene: TRBD2
clone size: NA

CDR3 protein: CASTTQGGPTNEQFF
CDR3 DNA: TGTGCCAGCACTACCCAGGGGGGCCCAACCAATGAGCAGTTCTTC
J gene: TRBJ2-1
V gene: TRBV9
D gene: NA
clone size: NA